This TCR beta chain originates from a study of shared clonotypes between healthy human individuals. Per the germline V gene, CDR1 is SGDLS and CDR2 is YYNGEE. The CDR3 length is 13 residues. V lost 4 bases to trimming and J lost 9 bases, with 13 bases between them. The method was immunoSEQ multiplex PCR; TCRdb's version includes in-frame clones alone and lacks a portion of them. Of around 330,000 clones listed, around 72% are singletons. Comments on this clone: Its antigen is not identified.

Points from the study as a whole: Some clonotypes were shared by all four sorted-subset donors, while others were not shared. The non-shared ones had lower generation probabilities than the shared ones. An expected dependence of interdonor clonotype sharing on sequencing depth was noted. Some naive CD4 clonotypes, about 5%, turned up in common across a handful of donors. Tissue TCR repertoires likely differ from these blood-only repertoires.

The receptor comes from a man aged 25-40 years in good health. Material for sequencing was memory CD4+ T cells sorted from blood. Subset here: CD45RA-negative fraction. The chain couples TRBV9 to TRBJ1-4; no firm D call. The CDR3 DNA reads TGTGCCAGCAGCCCTGGGTGGGAGAAAAAACTGTTTTTT. Translated: CASSPGWEKKLFF.